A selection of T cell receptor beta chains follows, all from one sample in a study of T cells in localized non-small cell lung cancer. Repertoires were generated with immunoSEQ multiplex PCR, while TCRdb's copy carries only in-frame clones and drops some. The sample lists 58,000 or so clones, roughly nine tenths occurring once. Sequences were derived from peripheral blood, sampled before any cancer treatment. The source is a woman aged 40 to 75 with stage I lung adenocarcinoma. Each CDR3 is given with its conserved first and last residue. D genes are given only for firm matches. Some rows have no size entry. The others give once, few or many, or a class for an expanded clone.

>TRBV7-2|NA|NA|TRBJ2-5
TGTGCCAGCAGCTTGGGGGACGCTGGGCGCGAGACCCAGTACTTC
CASSLGDAGRETQYF
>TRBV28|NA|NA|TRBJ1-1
TGTGCCAGCAGTACCACAGCCAACACTGAAGCTTTCTTT
CASSTTANTEAFF
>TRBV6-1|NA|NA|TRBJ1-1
TGTGCCAGCAGTGAACGGGGGGGAACTGAAGCTTTCTTT
CASSERGGTEAFF
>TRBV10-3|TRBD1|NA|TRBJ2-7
TGTGCCATCAGCGTTAGACAGGGACGAACCTACGAGCAGTACTTC
CAISVRQGRTYEQYF
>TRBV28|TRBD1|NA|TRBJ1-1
TGTGCCAGCAGTTTACTGACAGGGTGGGCTTTCTTT
CASSLLTGWAFF
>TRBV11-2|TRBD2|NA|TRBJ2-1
TGTGCCAGCAGCTTAGCCCGGGGACTAGCGGGGGGCCCTAGGGAGCAGTTCTTC
CASSLARGLAGGPREQFF
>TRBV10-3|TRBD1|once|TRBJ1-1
TGTGCCATCAGTGATGGGACAGGGGCGAACACTGAAGCTTTCTTT
CAISDGTGANTEAFF
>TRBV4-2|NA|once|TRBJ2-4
TGTGCCAGCAGCCAAGAGAATATACCAGCCAAAAACATTCAGTACTTC
CASSQENIPAKNIQYF
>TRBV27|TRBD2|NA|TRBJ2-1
TGTGCCAGCAGTTTATCTTGGACTAGTTGGAATGAGCAGTTCTTC
CASSLSWTSWNEQFF
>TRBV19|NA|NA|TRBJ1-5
TGTGCCAGTAGTCCTCAGAGCAATCAGCCCCAGCATTTT
CASSPQSNQPQHF
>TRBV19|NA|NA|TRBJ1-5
TGTGCCAGTAGTATAGTGCGGGGAGGGTTGGGCAATCAGCCCCAGCATTTT
CASSIVRGGLGNQPQHF
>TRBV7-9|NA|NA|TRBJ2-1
TGTGCCAGGCTCTATCGAATCTCTTTCAATGAGCAGTTCTTC
CARLYRISFNEQFF
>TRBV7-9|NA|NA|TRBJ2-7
TGTGCCAGCAGCTCCCGGGAGTACGAGCAGTACTTC
CASSSREYEQYF
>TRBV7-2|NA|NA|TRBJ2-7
TGTGCCAGCAGCTTTGGACTGGTGGAGCAGTACTTC
CASSFGLVEQYF
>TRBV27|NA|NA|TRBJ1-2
TGTGCCAGCGGCTCGAATGGGGGGACCTATGGCTACACCTTC
CASGSNGGTYGYTF
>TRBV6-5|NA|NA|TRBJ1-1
TGTGCCAGCACCCAGGGCGGAAGAGGCACTGAAGCTTTCTTT
CASTQGGRGTEAFF
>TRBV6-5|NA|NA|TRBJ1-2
TGTGCCAGCAACGACGGAGGGTGGGGTGGCTACACCTTC
CASNDGGWGGYTF
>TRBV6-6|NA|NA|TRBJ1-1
TGTGCCAGCAGTCTCGATGTAGGTGACACTGAAGCTTTCTTT
CASSLDVGDTEAFF
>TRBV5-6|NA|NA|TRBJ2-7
TGTGCCAGCAGCTACGTTCGGGGCAGCGAGCAGTACTTC
CASSYVRGSEQYF
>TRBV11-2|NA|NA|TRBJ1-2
TGTGCCAGCAGCCACAGGGTCCGGGGTGGCTACACCTTC
CASSHRVRGGYTF
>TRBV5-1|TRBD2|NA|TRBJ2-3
TGCGCCAGCAGCTCACTTGGGGCTAGCGGAGGCACAGATACGCAGTATTTT
CASSSLGASGGTDTQYF
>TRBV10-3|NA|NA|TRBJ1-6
TGTGCCATCGGAGAGGGTGATTCACCCCTCCACTTT
CAIGEGDSPLHF
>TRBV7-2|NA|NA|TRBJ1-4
TGTGCCAGCTCCGGGGGGCCTGATGCAACTAATGAAAAACTGTTTTTT
CASSGGPDATNEKLFF
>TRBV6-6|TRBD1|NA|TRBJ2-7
TGTGCCAGCACCCGGACAGGTACCTACGAGCAGTACTTC
CASTRTGTYEQYF
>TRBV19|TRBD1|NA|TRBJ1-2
TGTGCCAGTAGTCAAGGACAGGCCCACTTCGCCTTC
CASSQGQAHFAF
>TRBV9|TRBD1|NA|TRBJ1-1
TGTGCCAGCAGCATGACAGGGGGCCGGACTGAAGCTTTCTTT
CASSMTGGRTEAFF
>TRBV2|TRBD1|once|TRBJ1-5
TGTGCCAGCAGCGGACAGGGAGGCAATCAGCCCCAGCATTTT
CASSGQGGNQPQHF
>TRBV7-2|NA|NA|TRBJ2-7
TGTGCCAGCAGCTTAGCACTATCTGCCTACGAGCAGTACTTC
CASSLALSAYEQYF
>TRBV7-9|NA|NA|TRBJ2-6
TGTGCCAGCAGCCCTAGCCCTCTTATCAGCACCGGGGCCAACGTCCTGACTTTC
CASSPSPLISTGANVLTF
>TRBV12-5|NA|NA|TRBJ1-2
TGTGCTAGTGGTTTGCCCGAGGCCCTATATGGCTACACCTTC
CASGLPEALYGYTF
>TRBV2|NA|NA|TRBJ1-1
TGTGCCAGCAGCACTGAGCTGAACACTGAAGCTTTCTTT
CASSTELNTEAFF
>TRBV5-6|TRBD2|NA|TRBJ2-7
TGTGCCAGCAGCCCCCGACTAGCTTCCGCCGGCGAGCAGTACTTC
CASSPRLASAGEQYF
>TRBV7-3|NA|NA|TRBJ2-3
TGTGCCAGCAGCTTAGGACAACTTAGCACAGATACGCAGTATTTT
CASSLGQLSTDTQYF
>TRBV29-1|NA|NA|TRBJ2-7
TGCAGCGTTGCAGAGGGTTGGGGCTACGAGCAGTACTTC
CSVAEGWGYEQYF
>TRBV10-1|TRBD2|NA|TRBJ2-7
TGCGCCAGCAGCAGCGGGGGGACCTACGAGCAGTACTTC
CASSSGGTYEQYF
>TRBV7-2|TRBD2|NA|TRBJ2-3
TGTGCCAGCAACCCGGGACTAGCGACAGATACGCAGTATTTT
CASNPGLATDTQYF
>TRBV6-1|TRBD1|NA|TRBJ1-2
TGTGCCAGCAGTCCCACGGACAGGGTCTATGGCTACACCTTC
CASSPTDRVYGYTF
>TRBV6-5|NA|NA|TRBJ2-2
TGTGCCAGCAGTTACCCCAACACCGGGGAGCTGTTTTTT
CASSYPNTGELFF
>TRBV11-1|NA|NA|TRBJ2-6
TGTGCCAGCAGCTGGGTATCGGGGGACTGGGCCAACGTCCTGACTTTC
CASSWVSGDWANVLTF
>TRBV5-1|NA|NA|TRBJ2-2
TGCGCCAGCAGCTTGGCAGGGGTTATGACCGGGGAGCTGTTTTTT
CASSLAGVMTGELFF
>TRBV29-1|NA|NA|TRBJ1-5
TGCAGCGTTGACTGGCAGAAGAATCAGCCCCAGCATTTT
CSVDWQKNQPQHF
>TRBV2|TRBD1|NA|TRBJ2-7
TGTGCCAGCAGTGGGAATCGTGGGACAGGGCGAAGCTACCCCTACGAGCAGTACTTC
CASSGNRGTGRSYPYEQYF